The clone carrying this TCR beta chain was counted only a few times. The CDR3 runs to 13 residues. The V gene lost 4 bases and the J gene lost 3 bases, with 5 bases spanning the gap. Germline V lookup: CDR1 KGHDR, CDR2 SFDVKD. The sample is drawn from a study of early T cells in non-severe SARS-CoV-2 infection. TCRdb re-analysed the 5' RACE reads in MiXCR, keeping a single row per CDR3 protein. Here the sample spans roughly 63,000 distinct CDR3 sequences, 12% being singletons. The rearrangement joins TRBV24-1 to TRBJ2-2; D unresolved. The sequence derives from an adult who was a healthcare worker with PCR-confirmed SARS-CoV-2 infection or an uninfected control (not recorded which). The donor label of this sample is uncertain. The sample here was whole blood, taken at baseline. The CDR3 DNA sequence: TGTGCCACCAGTGAGATTGACACCGGGGAGCTGTTTTTT. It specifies CATSEIDTGELFF.